These 6 T cell receptor beta chains were all obtained from the same sample, sequenced in a study of cytomegalovirus exposure and HLA in healthy donors. PCR used 60 Vbeta primers and 13 Jbeta primers. The method was immunoSEQ multiplex PCR; TCRdb's version includes in-frame clones alone and lacks a portion of them. The sample has about 140,000 clones; 80% are singletons. The sequenced sample consisted of PBMCs. These receptor sequences come from a man in his forties or fifties in good health and CMV-seronegative.

The genes are TRBV28 and TRBJ2-3; 11 bases line up with TRBD2. The CDR3 has 15 amino acids. CDR1 is MDHEN and CDR2 is SYDVKM in the germline V gene. With 3 bases clipped from V and 2 bases from J, the junction kept 1 base outside the gene matches. CDR3 loop: CASSLTSGVTDTQYF. Written as DNA, the CDR3 is TGTGCCAGCAGTTTGACTAGCGGGGTCACAGATACGCAGTATTTT.

The chain uses TRBV7-8 and TRBJ1-1; D is possibly TRBD1 (6 bases). Trimming took 1 base from V and 0 from J, leaving 12 bases between them. CDR3 length: 16 residues. Germline lookup yields CDR1 SGHVS and CDR2 FQNEAQ. The CDR3 region has the DNA TGTGCCAGCAGCTTAGAACAGGGAAATTTGAACACTGAAGCTTTCTTT. Amino acids: CASSLEQGNLNTEAFF.

The V and J genes are TRBV5-1 and TRBJ2-1; TRBD2 matches 7 bases. Germline assignment: CDR1 SGHRS and CDR2 YFSETQ. This CDR3 is built from 16 residues. Losses at the gene ends were 0 bases for V and 3 bases for J; bases not matched to a gene: 6. The CDR3: CASSLARTSDYNEQFF. DNA for the CDR3: TGCGCCAGCAGCTTGGCCCGGACTAGTGACTACAATGAGCAGTTCTTC.

This rearrangement joins TRBV2 to TRBJ1-1; D might be TRBD1 (6 bases). V was shortened by 5 bases and J by 4 bases, with 11 bases between the two germline ends. Germline V gene data show CDR1 as SNHLY and CDR2 as FYNNEI. The CDR3 loop spans 13 amino acids. CDR3 sequence (DNA): TGTGCCAGCAGTATCACAGGGAGCACTGAAGCTTTCTTT. Translating gives CASSITGSTEAFF.

The CDR3 bases are TGTGCCAGCAGCTTGTCTTCAACTAATGAAAAACTGTTTTTT. Its protein product is CASSLSSTNEKLFF. The chain couples TRBV5-5 to TRBJ1-4; no definite D call. Trimming took 1 base from V and 0 from J, leaving 4 bases between them. This CDR3 has 14 amino acids. Germline loops: CDR1 SGHKS, CDR2 YYEKEE (reference sequence).

The chain has TRBV9 and TRBJ1-3, with D uncertain. Trimming shortened V by 4 bases and J by 4 bases, and 12 bases separated the two germline ends. In germline, CDR1 is SGDLS, CDR2 YYNGEE. The CDR3 sequence is 14 residues long. CDR3 nucleotides: TGTGCCAGCAGCCCAAGTCGGGGAGGAAACACCATATATTTT. Amino acids: CASSPSRGGNTIYF.